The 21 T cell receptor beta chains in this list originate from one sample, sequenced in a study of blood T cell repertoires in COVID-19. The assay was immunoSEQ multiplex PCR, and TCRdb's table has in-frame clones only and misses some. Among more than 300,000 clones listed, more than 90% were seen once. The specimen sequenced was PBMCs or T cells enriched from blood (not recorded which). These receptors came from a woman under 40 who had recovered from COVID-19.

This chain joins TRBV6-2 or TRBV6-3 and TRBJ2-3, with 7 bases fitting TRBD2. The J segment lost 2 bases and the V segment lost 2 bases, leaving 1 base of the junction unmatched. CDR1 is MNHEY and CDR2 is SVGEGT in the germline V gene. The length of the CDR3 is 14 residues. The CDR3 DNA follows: TGTGCCAGCAGTTACGGGAGGGCCACAGATACGCAGTATTTT. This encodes CASSYGRATDTQYF.

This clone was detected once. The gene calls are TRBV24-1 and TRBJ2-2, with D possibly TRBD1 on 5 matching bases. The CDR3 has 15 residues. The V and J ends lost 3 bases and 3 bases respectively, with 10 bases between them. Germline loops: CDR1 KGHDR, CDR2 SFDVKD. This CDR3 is CATSDPRAHTGELFF. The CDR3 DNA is TGTGCCACCAGTGATCCCAGGGCCCACACCGGGGAGCTGTTTTTT.

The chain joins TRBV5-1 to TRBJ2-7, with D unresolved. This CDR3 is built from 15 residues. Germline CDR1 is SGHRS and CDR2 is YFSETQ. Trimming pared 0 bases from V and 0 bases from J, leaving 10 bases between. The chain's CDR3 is CASSLDHRYSYEQYF. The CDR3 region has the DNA TGCGCCAGCAGCTTGGATCACAGATACTCCTACGAGCAGTACTTC.

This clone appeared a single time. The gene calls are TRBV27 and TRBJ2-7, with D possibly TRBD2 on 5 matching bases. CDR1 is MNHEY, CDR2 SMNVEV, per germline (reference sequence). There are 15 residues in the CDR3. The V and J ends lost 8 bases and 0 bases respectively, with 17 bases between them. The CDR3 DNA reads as TGTGCCAGCCGACGGAAGGAGGCAGGCTCCTACGAGCAGTACTTC. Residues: CASRRKEAGSYEQYF.

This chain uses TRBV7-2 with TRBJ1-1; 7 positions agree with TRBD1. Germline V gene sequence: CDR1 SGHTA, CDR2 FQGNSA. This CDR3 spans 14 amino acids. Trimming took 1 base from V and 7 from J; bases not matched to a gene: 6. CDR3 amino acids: CASSLERQGYEAFF. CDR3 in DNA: TGTGCCAGCAGCTTAGAGAGACAGGGCTATGAAGCTTTCTTT.

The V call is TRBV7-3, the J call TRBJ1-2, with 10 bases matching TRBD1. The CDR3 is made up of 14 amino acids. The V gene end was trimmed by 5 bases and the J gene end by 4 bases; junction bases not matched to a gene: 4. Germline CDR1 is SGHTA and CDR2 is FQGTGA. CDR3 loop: CASSADRGLYGYTF. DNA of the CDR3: TGTGCCAGCAGCGCCGACAGGGGGCTCTATGGCTACACCTTC.

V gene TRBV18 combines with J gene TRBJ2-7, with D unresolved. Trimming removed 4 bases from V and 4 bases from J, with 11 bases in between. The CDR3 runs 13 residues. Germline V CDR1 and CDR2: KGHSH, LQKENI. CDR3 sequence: CASSLGFNYEQYF. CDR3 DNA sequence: TGTGCCAGCTCACTCGGTTTTAATTACGAGCAGTACTTC.

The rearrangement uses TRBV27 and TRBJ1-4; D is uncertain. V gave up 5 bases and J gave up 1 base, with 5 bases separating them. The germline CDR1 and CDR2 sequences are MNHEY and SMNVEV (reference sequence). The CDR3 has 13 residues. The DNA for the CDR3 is TGTGCCAGCAGTCTAGGAACTAATGAAAAACTGTTTTTT. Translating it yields CASSLGTNEKLFF. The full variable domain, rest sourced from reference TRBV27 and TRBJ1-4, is EAQVTQNPRYLITVTGKKLTVTCSQNMNHEYMSWYRQDPGLGLRQIYYSMNVEVTDKGDVPEGYKVSRKEKRNFPLILESPSPNQTSLYFCASSLGTNEKLFFGSGTQLSVL.

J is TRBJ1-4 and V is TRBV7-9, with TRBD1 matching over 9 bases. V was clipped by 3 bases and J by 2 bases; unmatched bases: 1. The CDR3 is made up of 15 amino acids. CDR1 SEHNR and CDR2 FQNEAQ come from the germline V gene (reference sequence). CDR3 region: CASSFGQGTNEKLFF. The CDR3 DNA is TGTGCCAGCAGCTTCGGACAGGGGACTAATGAAAAACTGTTTTTT.

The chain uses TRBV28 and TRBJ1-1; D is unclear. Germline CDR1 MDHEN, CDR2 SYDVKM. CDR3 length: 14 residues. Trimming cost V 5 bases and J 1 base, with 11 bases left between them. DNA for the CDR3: TGTGCCAGCAGTCCCGCGGGCAGGAACACTGAAGCTTTCTTT. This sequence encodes CASSPAGRNTEAFF. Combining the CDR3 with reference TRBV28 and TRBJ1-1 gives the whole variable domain DVKVTQSSRYLVKRTGEKVFLECVQDMDHENMFWYRQDPGLGLRLIYFSYDVKMKEKGDIPEGYSVSREKKERFSLILESASTNQTSMYLCASSPAGRNTEAFFGQGTRLTVV.

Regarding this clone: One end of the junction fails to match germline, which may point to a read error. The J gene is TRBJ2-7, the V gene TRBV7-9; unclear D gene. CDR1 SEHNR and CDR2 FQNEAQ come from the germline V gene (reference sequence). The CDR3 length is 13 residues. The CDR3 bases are TGTACCAGCAGCTCCCTAAACTCCTACGAGCAGTACTTC. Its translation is CTSSSLNSYEQYF.

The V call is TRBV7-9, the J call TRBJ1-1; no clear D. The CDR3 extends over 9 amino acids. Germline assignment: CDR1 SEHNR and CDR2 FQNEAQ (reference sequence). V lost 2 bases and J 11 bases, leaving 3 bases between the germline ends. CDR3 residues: CASSLLAFF. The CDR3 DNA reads TGTGCCAGCAGCTTACTGGCTTTCTTT.

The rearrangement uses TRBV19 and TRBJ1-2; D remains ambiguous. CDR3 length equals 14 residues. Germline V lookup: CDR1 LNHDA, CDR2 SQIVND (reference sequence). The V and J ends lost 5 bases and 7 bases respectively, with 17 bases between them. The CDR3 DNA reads TGTGCCAGTAGTCTCCGTGGGCAAACTAGTGGCTACACCTTC. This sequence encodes CASSLRGQTSGYTF. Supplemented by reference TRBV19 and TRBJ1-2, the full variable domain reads DGGITQSPKYLFRKEGQNVTLSCEQNLNHDAMYWYRQDPGQGLRLIYYSQIVNDFQKGDIAEGYSVSREKKESFPLTVTSAQKNPTAFYLCASSLRGQTSGYTFGSGTRLTVV.

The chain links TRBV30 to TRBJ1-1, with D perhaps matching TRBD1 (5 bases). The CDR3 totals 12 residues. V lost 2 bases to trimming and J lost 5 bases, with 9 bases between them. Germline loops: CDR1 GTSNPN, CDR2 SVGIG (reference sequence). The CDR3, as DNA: TGTGCCTGGAGTCCAGGGTGGACTGAAGCTTTCTTT. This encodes CAWSPGWTEAFF.

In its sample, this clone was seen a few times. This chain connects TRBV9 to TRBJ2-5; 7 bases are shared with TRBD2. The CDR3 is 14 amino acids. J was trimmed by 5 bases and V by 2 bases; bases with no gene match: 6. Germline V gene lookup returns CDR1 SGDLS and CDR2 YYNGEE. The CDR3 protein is CASSVDWGGETQYF. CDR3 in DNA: TGTGCCAGCAGCGTCGACTGGGGGGGTGAGACCCAGTACTTC.

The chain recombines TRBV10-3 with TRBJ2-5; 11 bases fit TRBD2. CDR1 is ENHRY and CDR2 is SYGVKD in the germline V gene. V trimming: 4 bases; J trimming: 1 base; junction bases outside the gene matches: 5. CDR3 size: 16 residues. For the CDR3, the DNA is TGTGCCATCAGTGGGAGTACTAGCGGGAGCCAAGAGACCCAGTACTTC. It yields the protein CAISGSTSGSQETQYF.

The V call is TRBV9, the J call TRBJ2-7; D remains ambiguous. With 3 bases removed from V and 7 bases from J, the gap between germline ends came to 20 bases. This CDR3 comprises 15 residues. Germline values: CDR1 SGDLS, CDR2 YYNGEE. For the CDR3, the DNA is TGTGCCAGCAGCGCAAACACAGCTATTTACGGTGAGCAGTACTTC. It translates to CASSANTAIYGEQYF.

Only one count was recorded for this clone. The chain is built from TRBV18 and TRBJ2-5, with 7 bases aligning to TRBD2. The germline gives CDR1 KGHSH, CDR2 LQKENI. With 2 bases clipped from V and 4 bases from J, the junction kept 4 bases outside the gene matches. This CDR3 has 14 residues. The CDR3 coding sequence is TGTGCCAGCTCACCAGCGTGGGAGGGAGAGACCCAGTACTTC. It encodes CASSPAWEGETQYF.

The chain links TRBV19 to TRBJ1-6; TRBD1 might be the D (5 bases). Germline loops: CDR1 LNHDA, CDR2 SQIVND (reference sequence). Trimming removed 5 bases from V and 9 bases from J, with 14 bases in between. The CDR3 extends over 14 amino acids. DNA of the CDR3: TGTGCCAGTAGTGGCGGGGGGAGAGGTTCACCCCTCCACTTT. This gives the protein CASSGGGRGSPLHF.

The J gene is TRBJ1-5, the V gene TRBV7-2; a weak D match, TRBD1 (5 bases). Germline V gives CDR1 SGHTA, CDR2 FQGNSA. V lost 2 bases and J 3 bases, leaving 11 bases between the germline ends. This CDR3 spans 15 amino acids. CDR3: CASSLNRQSNQPQHF. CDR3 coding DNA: TGTGCCAGCAGCTTAAACAGACAGTCCAATCAGCCCCAGCATTTT.

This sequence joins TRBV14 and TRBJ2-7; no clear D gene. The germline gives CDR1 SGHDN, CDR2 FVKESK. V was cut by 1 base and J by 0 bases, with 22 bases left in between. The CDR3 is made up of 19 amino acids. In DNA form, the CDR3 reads TGTGCCAGCAGCCAAGGATTGGGCGAGAGCCGCTCAACCTCCTACGAGCAGTACTTC. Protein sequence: CASSQGLGESRSTSYEQYF.